This T cell receptor beta chain is from a study of T-cell reconstitution after alpha-beta-depleted transplantation in children. The CDR3 is 15 amino acids. The germline V gene encodes CDR1 LNHNV and CDR2 YYDKDF (reference sequence). V gave up 0 bases and J gave up 3 bases; unmatched junction bases: 2. Preparing the TCRbeta library involved the use of unique molecular identifiers. TCRdb independently ran MiXCR on the PCR reads; one entry per CDR3 protein. The top ten hold 3.5% to 4% of the sample, which has a few hundred thousand distinct CDR3 sequences, roughly 20% seen once. The J gene is TRBJ2-7, the V gene TRBV15, with 10 bases matching TRBD2. The clonotype originates from a human donor who donated a stem cell graft to a child with acute myeloid leukemia. The source material was PBMCs from the stem cell graft donor, sampled from the stem cell graft. The CDR3 nucleotides are TGTGCCACCAGCAGAGATCTAGCGGGAGACTACGAGCAGTACTTC. Its protein is CATSRDLAGDYEQYF.